The rows below give T cell receptor beta chains drawn from one sample of a study of blood T cell repertoires in COVID-19. The data were produced by immunoSEQ multiplex PCR, yet TCRdb's version contains in-frame clones alone and is incomplete. The sample has around 70,000 clones, around 87% seen once. The sequencing sample was made of peripheral blood. The receptors were sampled from a woman aged 18-30 years with acute or convalescent COVID-19. Both conserved end residues are part of each CDR3. A D gene is named only where the DNA matches it firmly. Size is stated for part of the rows, as once, few or many counts, or as a class when the clone is expanded.

d_gene	abundance	j_gene	v_gene	CDR3nt	CDR3aa
.	once	TRBJ1-2	TRBV29-1	TGCAGCGTTCTGCGGGGGCTCGACTACACCTTC	CSVLRGLDYTF
TRBD1	.	TRBJ2-1	TRBV15	TGTGCCACCAGCAGAGTTACAGGGGGCCCCCTCTATGAGCAGTTCTTC	CATSRVTGGPLYEQFF
.	.	TRBJ2-7	TRBV13	TGTGCCAGCAGCACCGGACACGCCAGCTACGAGCAGTACTTC	CASSTGHASYEQYF
.	.	TRBJ1-6	TRBV3-1/TRBV3-2	TGTGCCAGCAGCCAAGTAGGACAGTTTAATTCACCCCTCCACTTT	CASSQVGQFNSPLHF
TRBD2	.	TRBJ2-1	TRBV9	TGTGCCAGCAGCGTAGGACTAGCGGCCTCCTACAATGAGCAGTTCTTC	CASSVGLAASYNEQFF
TRBD1	once	TRBJ1-2	TRBV19	TGTGCCAGTGCCCTCCGGGACAGGGGGCCTGGCTACACCTTC	CASALRDRGPGYTF
TRBD1	.	TRBJ1-2	TRBV19	TGTGCCAGTAGTCCCCAGGACAGGGGCGACTATGGCTACACCTTC	CASSPQDRGDYGYTF
.	once	TRBJ2-2	TRBV24-1	TGTGCCACCAGTGATGCGACAGTGAACACCGGGGAGCTGTTTTTT	CATSDATVNTGELFF
TRBD1	.	TRBJ1-1	TRBV19	TGTGCCAGCCAAATGGGGACAGGGGGGACGGGTGAAGCTTTCTTT	CASQMGTGGTGEAFF
.	.	TRBJ2-5	TRBV5-4	TGTGCCAGCAGCTTGGCTAGTGGAGAGACCCAGTACTTC	CASSLASGETQYF
TRBD2	.	TRBJ2-1	TRBV11-1	TGTGCCAGCAGCTTATCGCGGGGGGCTCTGGACAATGAGCAGTTCTTC	CASSLSRGALDNEQFF
.	.	TRBJ1-2	TRBV2	TGTGCCAGCAGTTTTCAGGGTATATCGGACGGCTACACCTTC	CASSFQGISDGYTF
.	once	TRBJ1-2	TRBV4-1	TGCGCCAGCAGCCACACCGGGACACAACTTAACTATGGCTGCACCTTC	CASSHTGTQLNYGCTF
.	.	TRBJ1-5	TRBV10-1	TGCGCCAGCAGCCCCTCCGAGGGCCTCGTTCGTAGTCAGCCCCAGCATTTT	CASSPSEGLVRSQPQHF
TRBD2	.	TRBJ2-3	TRBV13	TGTGCCAGCAGCTTCCGGGGGGGGGCCGTAGATACGCAGTATTTT	CASSFRGGAVDTQYF
.	.	TRBJ2-2	TRBV19	TGTGCCAGTAGTATCGGGCGGGACCCCGGGGAGCTGTTTTTT	CASSIGRDPGELFF
.	.	TRBJ1-1	TRBV28	TGTGCCAGCAGCCCCGGGACATGGAGCACTGAAGCTTTCTTT	CASSPGTWSTEAFF
TRBD2	.	TRBJ2-1	TRBV11-3	TGTGCCAGCAGCGTAACTAGCGGGGCTTACAATGAGCAGTTCTTC	CASSVTSGAYNEQFF
.	.	TRBJ1-1	TRBV7-9	TGTGCCAGCAGACTACAGGGTAACACTGAAGCTTTCTTT	CASRLQGNTEAFF
TRBD2	.	TRBJ2-2	TRBV29-1	TGCAGCGCCATGCCTAGCGGGACCGGGGAGCTGTTTTTT	CSAMPSGTGELFF
.	.	TRBJ1-2	TRBV4-1	TGCGCCAGCAGCCAAGTTAGTATTGTTAACTATGGCTACACCTTC	CASSQVSIVNYGYTF
.	.	TRBJ2-1	TRBV3-1/TRBV3-2	TGTGCCAGCAGCCCGAAGGGGCGTAGCTCCTACAATGAGCAGTTCTTC	CASSPKGRSSYNEQFF
TRBD1	.	TRBJ1-4	TRBV5-1	TGCGCCAGCAGCGTGGGACAGGGGGGCCCTAATGAAAAACTGTTTTTT	CASSVGQGGPNEKLFF
.	.	TRBJ2-2	TRBV5-4	TGTGCCAGCAGCTTTTCTCCCGGGGAGCTGTTTTTT	CASSFSPGELFF
.	.	TRBJ2-2	TRBV30	TGTGCCTGGACTTTTTCAGACACCGGGGAGCTGTTTTTT	CAWTFSDTGELFF
.	few	TRBJ1-5	TRBV28	TGTGCCAGCAGTTACCCTGTAGGGGTTGGCAATCAGCCCCAGCATTTT	CASSYPVGVGNQPQHF
TRBD1	.	TRBJ1-2	TRBV10-3	TGTGCCATCAGGGGACAGGGAGAAACCTATGGCTACACCTTC	CAIRGQGETYGYTF
TRBD1	.	TRBJ2-1	TRBV19	TGTGCCAGTAGTAGCCCACTCTCAGGGACAGGGCTCTACAATGAGCAGTTCTTC	CASSSPLSGTGLYNEQFF
.	.	TRBJ2-3	TRBV14	TGTGCCAGCAGCCCCAAAGGTAGAGGCTGGGCAGATACGCAGTATTTT	CASSPKGRGWADTQYF
.	once	TRBJ1-2	TRBV5-1	TGCGCCAGCAGCTTGGAGGGCCAGGGGTTGGACGGCTACACCTTC	CASSLEGQGLDGYTF
.	.	TRBJ2-1	TRBV13	TGTGCCAGCAGCTTAGGGGCTGGGGGCGGGACAGCCTACAATGAGCAGTTCTTC	CASSLGAGGGTAYNEQFF
TRBD1	.	TRBJ1-3	TRBV5-6	TGTGCCAGCAGCCGTAGACAGGGGCCTAGAGGAAACACCATATATTTT	CASSRRQGPRGNTIYF
.	.	TRBJ2-7	TRBV10-2	TGCGCCAGCAGTGAGTTTGAGGACGAGCAGTACTTC	CASSEFEDEQYF
TRBD1	many	TRBJ1-5	TRBV15	TGTGCCACCAGCATGGACAGGGGGCTAATGGGCAATCAGCCCCAGCATTTT	CATSMDRGLMGNQPQHF
.	.	TRBJ1-2	TRBV28	TGTGCCAGCAGAATACCATCAGGCGGCTACACCTTC	CASRIPSGGYTF
TRBD2	.	TRBJ2-7	TRBV7-2	TGTGCCAGCAGCTTTGCTAGCGGGGGCCCGACCTACGAGCAGTACTTC	CASSFASGGPTYEQYF
.	.	TRBJ2-1	TRBV7-2	TGTGCCAGCAGCTTAAGGAACAGGGTCCATGAGCAGTTCTTC	CASSLRNRVHEQFF
.	.	TRBJ2-1	TRBV18	TGTGCCAGCTCACCCATGACTTTCGGCTCCTACAATGAGCAGTTCTTC	CASSPMTFGSYNEQFF
.	.	TRBJ1-1	TRBV7-9	TGTGCCAGCAGCTTAGCGCCTCAGGGGAGAAGCACTGAAGCTTTCTTT	CASSLAPQGRSTEAFF
.	.	TRBJ1-3	TRBV30	TGTGCCTGGAGTGACGACTACGGGGGTAGAGTAGACACCATATATTTT	CAWSDDYGGRVDTIYF
.	few	TRBJ1-4	TRBV6-1	TGTGCCAGCAGTGAACCAGGGTCTGAAAAACTGTTTTTT	CASSEPGSEKLFF
.	.	TRBJ1-1	TRBV4-1	TGCGCCAGCAGCCTCCTAACGTGGACAACGAACACTGAAGCTTTCTTT	CASSLLTWTTNTEAFF
.	.	TRBJ2-3	TRBV4-3	TGCGCCAGCAGCCAAGATTTAGGCGGAGGGCCCGCAGATACGCAGTATTTT	CASSQDLGGGPADTQYF
TRBD2	.	TRBJ2-3	TRBV5-1	TGCGCCAGCAGCTTGGCTTTAGCGGGGGGCGGAGATACGCAGTATTTT	CASSLALAGGGDTQYF
TRBD2	.	TRBJ2-3	TRBV28	TGTGCCAGCAGTCCCACCAAAAGCGGGAGTGGCACAGATACGCAGTATTTT	CASSPTKSGSGTDTQYF
TRBD2	once	TRBJ2-1	TRBV5-1	TGCGCCAGCAGCTTGGGGTTCGGACTAGCGGGAGGTAATACCTACAATGAGCAGTTCTTC	CASSLGFGLAGGNTYNEQFF
.	.	TRBJ2-3	TRBV4-2	TGTGCCAGCAGCCAAGATGGGCGCTATAGGGATACGCAGTATTTT	CASSQDGRYRDTQYF
.	.	TRBJ1-1	TRBV5-8	TGTGCCAGCAGCTTGCGAAGAGCCTTGGACGGCGGAGGAGTAGCTTTCTTT	CASSLRRALDGGGVAFF
TRBD1	.	TRBJ2-2	TRBV9	TGTGCCAGCAGCGCAGGGACAGGGGCGGGGTCGGGAGTTCCCGGGGAGCTGTTTTTT	CASSAGTGAGSGVPGELFF
TRBD1	.	TRBJ1-2	TRBV9	TGTGCCAGCACCGGAGACAGGGGGTACGGTGGCTACACCTTC	CASTGDRGYGGYTF
TRBD1	.	TRBJ2-6	TRBV18	TGTGCCAGCTCACCACCGGGACAGGGAACCTCTGGGGCCAACGTCCTGACTTTC	CASSPPGQGTSGANVLTF
.	.	TRBJ1-2	TRBV7-2	TGTGCCAGCAGTACCCCGGCGTCAGGGCGGAGTGGCTACACCTTC	CASSTPASGRSGYTF
TRBD2	.	TRBJ2-3	TRBV2	TGTGCCAGCAGTGAAGGGGAGCGGGGGATCTTCACAGATACGCAGTATTTT	CASSEGERGIFTDTQYF
.	.	TRBJ1-5	TRBV19	TGTGCCAGTAGTATAGATCCGTCCCAGCCCCAGCATTTT	CASSIDPSQPQHF
.	.	TRBJ1-3	TRBV2	TGTGCCAGCCTACTGTTTTCTGGAAACACCATATATTTT	CASLLFSGNTIYF
TRBD2	.	TRBJ2-1	TRBV29-1	TGCAGCGTAGTAATCAGCGGGGGTTACAATGAGCAGTTCTTC	CSVVISGGYNEQFF
.	once	TRBJ1-1	TRBV7-7	TGTGCCAGCTTAAATACAGGGATTTTCGCTGAAGCTTTCTTT	CASLNTGIFAEAFF
TRBD1	.	TRBJ1-3	TRBV7-9	TGTGCCAGCAGCTCCTGGGACAGGGGCTCTGGAAACACCATATATTTT	CASSSWDRGSGNTIYF
TRBD1	once	TRBJ1-2	TRBV5-6	TGTGCCAGCAGCTTTGTAGGACAGGGTCTTGGCTACACCTTC	CASSFVGQGLGYTF
.	.	TRBJ1-2	TRBV7-2	TGTGCCAGCAGCTCTAGTGGGAACTATGGCTACACCTTC	CASSSSGNYGYTF